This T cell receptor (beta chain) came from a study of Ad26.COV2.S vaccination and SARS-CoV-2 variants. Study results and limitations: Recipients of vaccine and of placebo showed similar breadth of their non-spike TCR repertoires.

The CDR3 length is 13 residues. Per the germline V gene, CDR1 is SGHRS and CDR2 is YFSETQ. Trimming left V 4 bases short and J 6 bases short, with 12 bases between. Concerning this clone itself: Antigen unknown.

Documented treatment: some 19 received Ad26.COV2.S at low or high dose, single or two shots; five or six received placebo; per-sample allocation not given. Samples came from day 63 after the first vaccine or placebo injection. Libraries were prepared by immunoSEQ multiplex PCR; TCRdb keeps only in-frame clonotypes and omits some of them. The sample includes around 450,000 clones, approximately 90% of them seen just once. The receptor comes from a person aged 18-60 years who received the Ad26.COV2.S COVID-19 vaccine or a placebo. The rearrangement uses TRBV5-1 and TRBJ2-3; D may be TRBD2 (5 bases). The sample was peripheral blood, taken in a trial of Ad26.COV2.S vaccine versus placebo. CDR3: CASSVRGSDTQYF. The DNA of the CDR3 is TGCGCCAGCAGCGTCCGGGGATCTGATACGCAGTATTTT.